Listed below are T cell receptor beta chains from one sample, sequenced in a study of blood T cell repertoires in COVID-19. TCRdb's table, derived via immunoSEQ multiplex PCR, lists solely in-frame clones and lacks some. The sample contains hundreds of thousands of clones, roughly nine tenths of which appear only once. Source material: PBMCs or T cells enriched from blood (not recorded which). These receptors all stem from a man younger than 35 who had recovered from COVID-19. CDR3s include the opening cysteine and the closing phenylalanine or tryptophan. A D gene is named only where the DNA matches it firmly. For some rows the clone size is stated as once, few or many, or as a class when expanded; others skip it.

j_call clone_size v_call d_call cdr3_aa cdr3_nt
TRBJ2-4 NA TRBV28 TRBD1 CASSPAQGVLRIQYF TGTGCCAGCAGTCCCGCCCAGGGGGTGTTACGCATTCAGTACTTC
TRBJ1-1 NA TRBV5-1 TRBD1 CASSSGQGTMNTEAFF TGCGCCAGCAGCTCGGGACAGGGAACTATGAACACTGAAGCTTTCTTT
TRBJ1-6 NA TRBV18 TRBD1 CASSSSTGLNSPLHF TGTGCCAGCTCATCCTCGACAGGGTTGAATTCACCCCTCCACTTT
TRBJ1-1 NA TRBV7-8 TRBD1 CASSAFRTGDTEAFF TGTGCCAGCAGCGCCTTTCGGACAGGGGACACTGAAGCTTTCTTT
TRBJ2-1 NA TRBV6-1 TRBD2 CASSEAGLGLGWQFF TGTGCCAGCAGTGAAGCGGGACTAGGATTGGGGTGGCAGTTCTTC
TRBJ1-4 few TRBV19 TRBD1 CATGTGLNEKLFF TGTGCGACCGGGACAGGGCTTAATGAAAAACTGTTTTTT
TRBJ1-2 once TRBV2 TRBD1 CAAGTGTPGYTF TGTGCCGCAGGGACAGGGACCCCTGGCTACACCTTC
TRBJ2-1 NA TRBV12-3/TRBV12-4 NA CASSPGSNEQFF TGTGCCAGCAGCCCAGGGTCCAATGAGCAGTTCTTC
TRBJ2-1 NA TRBV4-1 TRBD2 CASSHTPSGGANEQFF TGCGCCAGCAGCCATACTCCTAGCGGGGGGGCCAATGAGCAGTTCTTC
TRBJ1-3 NA TRBV5-1 NA CASSLAGGSSGNTIYF TGCGCCAGCAGCTTGGCCGGGGGAAGCTCTGGAAACACCATATATTTT
TRBJ1-1 NA TRBV6-5 TRBD1 CATHGTGLNTEAFF TGTGCCACCCACGGGACAGGGCTGAACACTGAAGCTTTCTTT
TRBJ2-3 NA TRBV7-9 TRBD1 CASSLDRGRTDTQYF TGTGCCAGCAGCTTAGACAGGGGGCGAACAGATACGCAGTATTTT
TRBJ2-7 NA TRBV28 TRBD1 CASSTSGTGKHEQYF TGTGCCAGCAGTACTTCCGGGACAGGTAAACACGAGCAGTACTTC
TRBJ2-7 once TRBV10-2 TRBD1 CASSVTPGTGLSEQYF TGCGCCAGCAGTGTGACCCCAGGGACAGGGCTAAGCGAGCAGTACTTC
TRBJ1-2 NA TRBV30 TRBD1 CAWSVQGAGGYTF TGTGCCTGGAGTGTACAGGGGGCTGGTGGCTACACCTTC
TRBJ2-7 NA TRBV28 TRBD1 CASCANLDRVYEQYF TGTGCCAGCTGCGCAAACTTGGACAGGGTGTACGAGCAGTACTTC
TRBJ2-3 NA TRBV18 NA CASSPTSTDTQYF TGTGCCAGCTCCCCCACTAGCACAGATACGCAGTATTTT
TRBJ1-1 NA TRBV27 TRBD1 CASSSGQGNTEAFF TGTGCCAGCAGTTCGGGACAGGGGAACACTGAAGCTTTCTTT
TRBJ1-6 NA TRBV18 NA CASSEGGRNSPLHF TGTGCCAGCTCAGAAGGGGGTCGTAATTCACCCCTCCACTTT
TRBJ2-1 NA TRBV29-1 TRBD1 CSVGDSSVYNEQFF TGCAGCGTTGGGGACAGCTCTGTCTACAATGAGCAGTTCTTC
TRBJ1-1 NA TRBV5-1 TRBD1 CASNRGNTEAFF TGCGCCAGCAACAGGGGAAACACTGAAGCTTTCTTT
TRBJ1-4 NA TRBV5-1 NA CASSSGSTNEKLFF TGCGCCAGCAGCTCAGGGTCAACTAATGAAAAACTGTTTTTT
TRBJ2-1 once TRBV24-1 TRBD1 CATSDLRRPGQGANEQFF TGTGCCACCAGTGATTTGCGTAGGCCGGGACAGGGGGCTAATGAGCAGTTCTTC
TRBJ2-5 NA TRBV12-3/TRBV12-4 NA CASSFEPQETQYF TGTGCCAGCAGTTTTGAGCCGCAAGAGACCCAGTACTTC
TRBJ2-7 NA TRBV6-2/TRBV6-3 TRBD2 CASSYVLAGPGEQYF TGTGCCAGCAGTTACGTTCTAGCGGGACCGGGCGAGCAGTACTTC
TRBJ2-7 NA TRBV28 TRBD1 CASSHLTGGSYEQYF TGTGCCAGCAGTCACCTGACAGGGGGCTCCTACGAGCAGTACTTC
TRBJ1-3 NA TRBV28 NA CASSLGGASGNTIYF TGTGCCAGCAGTTTAGGGGGGGCTTCTGGAAACACCATATATTTT
TRBJ1-1 once TRBV19 TRBD1 CASSRGATGPVAFF TGTGCCAGTAGTAGGGGGGCGACAGGGCCGGTAGCTTTCTTT
TRBJ1-1 NA TRBV6-5 TRBD1 CASRGQGRTEAFF TGTGCCAGCAGGGGACAGGGAAGGACTGAAGCTTTCTTT